This TCR beta chain was captured in a study of post-analysis software for immune sequencing data. Overall study context: Patients with relapsing-remitting, secondary progressive and progressive-relapsing multiple sclerosis courses were all represented.

This clonotype was detected a few times. Its antigen is still unknown. Sequencing libraries made from TCR beta cDNA carried unique molecular identifiers. Input amounts of 1 to 10 million T cells were used. These gave 500,000 or so cDNA molecules, so each molecule approximated one T cell. TCRdb reprocessed the PCR reads with MiXCR, giving one entry per CDR3 protein. Of roughly 170,000 distinct CDR3 sequences listed, approximately 30% were seen once; the top ten hold less than 1.6%. Whole-study findings and limits: Controls showed significantly higher normalized Chao1 diversity than did multiple sclerosis patients. Relative to controls, patients had about 5 TRBV segments at higher frequency, with TRBV5-6, TRBV5-1 and TRBV20-1 among these. Co-batched samples clustered tightly together by F measure.

Germline CDR1 reads SGHTA; CDR2 reads FQGNSA. V was clipped by 3 bases and J by 5 bases, with 11 bases between them. This CDR3 comprises 14 residues. This rearrangement joins TRBV7-2 to TRBJ2-1; D remains unclear. The sequence was collected from a girl aged 5 to 17 with multiple sclerosis. The sequenced material came from blood. The CDR3 loop is CASSFRPVDNEQFF. The CDR3 region has the DNA TGTGCCAGCAGCTTCCGCCCTGTGGACAATGAGCAGTTCTTC.